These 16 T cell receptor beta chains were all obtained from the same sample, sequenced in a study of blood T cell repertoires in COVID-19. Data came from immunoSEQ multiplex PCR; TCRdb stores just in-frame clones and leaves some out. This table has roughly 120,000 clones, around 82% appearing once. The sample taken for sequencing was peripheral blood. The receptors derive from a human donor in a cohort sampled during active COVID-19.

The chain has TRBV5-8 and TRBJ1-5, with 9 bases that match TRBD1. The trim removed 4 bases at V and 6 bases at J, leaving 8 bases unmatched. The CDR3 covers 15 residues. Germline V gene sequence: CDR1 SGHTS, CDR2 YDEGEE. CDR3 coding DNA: TGTGCCAGCAGCGCGGGACAGGGTGGCACTCAGCCCCAGCATTTT. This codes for CASSAGQGGTQPQHF.

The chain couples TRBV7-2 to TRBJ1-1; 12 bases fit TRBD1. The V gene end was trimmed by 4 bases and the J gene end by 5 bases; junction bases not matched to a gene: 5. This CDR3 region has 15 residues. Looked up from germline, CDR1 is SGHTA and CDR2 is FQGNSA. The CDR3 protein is CASSWDRGRGTEAFF. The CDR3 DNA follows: TGTGCCAGCAGCTGGGACAGGGGGCGTGGGACTGAAGCTTTCTTT. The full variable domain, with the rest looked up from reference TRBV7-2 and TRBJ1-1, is GAGVSQSPSNKVTEKGKDVELRCDPISGHTALYWYRQSLGQGLEFLIYFQGNSAPDKSGLPSDRFSAERTGGSVSTLTIQRTQQEDSAVYLCASSWDRGRGTEAFFGQGTRLTVV.

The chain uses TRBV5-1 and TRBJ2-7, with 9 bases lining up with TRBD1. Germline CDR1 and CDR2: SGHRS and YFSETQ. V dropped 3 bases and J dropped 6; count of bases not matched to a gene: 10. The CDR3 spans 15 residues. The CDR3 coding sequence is TGCGCCAGCAGCTCCACCTCCGGGACAGGGAGCGAGCAGTACTTC. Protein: CASSSTSGTGSEQYF.

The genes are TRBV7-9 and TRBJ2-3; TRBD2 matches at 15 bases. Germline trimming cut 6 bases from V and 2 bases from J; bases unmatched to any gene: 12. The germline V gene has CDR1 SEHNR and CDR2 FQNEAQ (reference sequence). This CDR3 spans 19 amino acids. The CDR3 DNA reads TGTGCCAGCAGTCGGACTAGCGGGGGGGCGGTATTCCTCACAGATACGCAGTATTTT. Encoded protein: CASSRTSGGAVFLTDTQYF. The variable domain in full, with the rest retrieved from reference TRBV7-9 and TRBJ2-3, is DTGVSQNPRHKITKRGQNVTFRCDPISEHNRLYWYRQTLGQGPEFLTYFQNEAQLEKSRLLSDRFSAERPKGSFSTLEIQRTEQGDSAMYLCASSRTSGGAVFLTDTQYFGPGTRLTVL.

CDR3 in DNA: TGTGCCACCAGCAGAGGCAGACAGGGGGATACGCAGTATTTT. It codes for CATSRGRQGDTQYF. V and J are TRBV15 and TRBJ2-3; 8 positions agree with TRBD1. CDR3 size: 14 residues. With V trimmed by 1 base and J by 6 bases, 3 bases remained unmatched. Germline-derived CDR1 and CDR2 are LNHNV and YYDKDF (reference sequence). Full variable domain (rest looked up from reference TRBV15 and TRBJ2-3): DAMVIQNPRYQVTQFGKPVTLSCSQTLNHNVMYWYQQKSSQAPKLLFHYYDKDFNNEADTPDNFQSRRPNTSFCFLDIRSPGLGDTAMYLCATSRGRQGDTQYFGPGTRLTVL.

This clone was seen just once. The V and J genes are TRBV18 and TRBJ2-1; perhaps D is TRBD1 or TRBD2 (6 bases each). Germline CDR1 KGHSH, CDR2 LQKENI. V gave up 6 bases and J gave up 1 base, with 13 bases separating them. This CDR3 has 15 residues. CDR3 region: CASSPGDSSYNEQFF. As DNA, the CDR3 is TGTGCCAGCTCCCCAGGGGACTCGTCCTACAATGAGCAGTTCTTC.

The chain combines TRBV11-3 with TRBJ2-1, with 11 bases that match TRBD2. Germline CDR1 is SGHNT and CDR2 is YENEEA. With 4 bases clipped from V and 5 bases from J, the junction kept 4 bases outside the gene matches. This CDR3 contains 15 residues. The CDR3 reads CASSSTSGGNNEQFF. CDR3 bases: TGTGCCAGCAGCTCAACTAGCGGGGGTAACAATGAGCAGTTCTTC.

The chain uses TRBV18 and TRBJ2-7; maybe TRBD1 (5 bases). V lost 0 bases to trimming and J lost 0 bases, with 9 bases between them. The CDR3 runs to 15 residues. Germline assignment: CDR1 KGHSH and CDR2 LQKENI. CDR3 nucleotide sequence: TGTGCCAGCTCACCACCGATGCAGGGCTCCTACGAGCAGTACTTC. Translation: CASSPPMQGSYEQYF.

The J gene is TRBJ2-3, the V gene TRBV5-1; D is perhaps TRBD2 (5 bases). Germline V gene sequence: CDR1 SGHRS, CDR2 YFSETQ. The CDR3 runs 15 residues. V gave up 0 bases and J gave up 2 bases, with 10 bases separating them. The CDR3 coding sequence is TGCGCCAGCAGCTTGGGCGGGTCTCTCACAGATACGCAGTATTTT. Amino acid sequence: CASSLGGSLTDTQYF.

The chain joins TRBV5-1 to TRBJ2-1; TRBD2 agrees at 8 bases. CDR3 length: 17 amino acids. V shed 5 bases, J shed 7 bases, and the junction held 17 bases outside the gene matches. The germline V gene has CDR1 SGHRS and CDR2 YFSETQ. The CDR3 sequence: CASRQIPPGGPGNEQFF. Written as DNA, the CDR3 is TGCGCCAGCAGGCAAATTCCACCGGGGGGGCCTGGAAATGAGCAGTTCTTC.

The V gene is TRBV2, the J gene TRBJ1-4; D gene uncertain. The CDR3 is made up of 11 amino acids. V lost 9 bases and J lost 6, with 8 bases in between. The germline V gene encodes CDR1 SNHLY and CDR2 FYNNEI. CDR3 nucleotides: TGTGCCAGGTTGAGGGATGAAAAACTGTTTTTT. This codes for CARLRDEKLFF.

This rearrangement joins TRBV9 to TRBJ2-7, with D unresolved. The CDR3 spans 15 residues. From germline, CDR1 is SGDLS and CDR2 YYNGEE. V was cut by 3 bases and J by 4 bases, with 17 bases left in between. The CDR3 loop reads CASSAGPTARYEQYF. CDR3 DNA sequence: TGTGCCAGCAGCGCTGGGCCCACGGCCCGTTACGAGCAGTACTTC.

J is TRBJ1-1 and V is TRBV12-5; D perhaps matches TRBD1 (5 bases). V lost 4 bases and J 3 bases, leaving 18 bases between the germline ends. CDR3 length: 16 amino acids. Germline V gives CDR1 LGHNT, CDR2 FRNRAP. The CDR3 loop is CASGSTIGTLDTEAFF. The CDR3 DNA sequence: TGTGCTAGTGGTTCTACCATCGGGACTCTAGACACTGAAGCTTTCTTT.

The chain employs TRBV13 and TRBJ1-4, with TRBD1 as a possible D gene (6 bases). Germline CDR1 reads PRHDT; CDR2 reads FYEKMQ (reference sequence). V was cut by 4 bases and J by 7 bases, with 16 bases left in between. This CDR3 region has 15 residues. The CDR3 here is CASSYHRVQGEKLFF. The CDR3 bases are TGTGCCAGCAGCTACCACAGGGTCCAGGGTGAAAAACTGTTTTTT. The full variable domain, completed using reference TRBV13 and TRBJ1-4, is AAGVIQSPRHLIKEKRETATLKCYPIPRHDTVYWYQQGPGQDPQFLISFYEKMQSDKGSIPDRFSAQQFSDYHSELNMSSLELGDSALYFCASSYHRVQGEKLFFGSGTQLSVL.

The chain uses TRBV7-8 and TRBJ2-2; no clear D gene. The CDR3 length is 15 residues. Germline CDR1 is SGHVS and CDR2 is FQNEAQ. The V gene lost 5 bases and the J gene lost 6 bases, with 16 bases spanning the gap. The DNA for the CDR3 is TGTGCCAGCAGCCCGCCGTTGAGGCCCGCCGGGGAGCTGTTTTTT. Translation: CASSPPLRPAGELFF.

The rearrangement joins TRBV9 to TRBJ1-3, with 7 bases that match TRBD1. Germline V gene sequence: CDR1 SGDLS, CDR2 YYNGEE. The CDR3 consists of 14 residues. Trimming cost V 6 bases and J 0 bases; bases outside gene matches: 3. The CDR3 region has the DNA TGTGCCAGCAACCGGGACAGCTCTGGAAACACCATATATTTT. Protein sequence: CASNRDSSGNTIYF.